This T cell receptor beta chain was identified during a study of identifying expanded T cells in peripheral blood. In germline, CDR1 is SEHNR, CDR2 FQNEAQ (reference sequence). The CDR3 is made up of 17 amino acids. V lost 5 bases to trimming and J lost 6 bases, with 23 bases between them. Note on this clone: As yet, its antigen is unknown.

General observations from the study: Technical replicates showed roughly 1.2 changed clones; two weeks 15 to 20; four weeks 19.

Using immunoSEQ multiplex PCR, the repertoire was profiled, and TCRdb retains in-frame clones only, with some absent. The data show about 86,000 clones, approximately 84% seen once. V gene TRBV7-9 combines with J gene TRBJ2-1, with D possibly being TRBD1 (6 bases). The sample was blood. The origin of this receptor is a person aged 18 to 69 in good health. In DNA form, the CDR3 reads TGTGCCAGCAGCATCAGACCAGGGGTGAGGGGTACCAATGAGCAGTTCTTC. Residues: CASSIRPGVRGTNEQFF. The whole variable domain, filled in from reference TRBV7-9 and TRBJ2-1, reads DTGVSQNPRHKITKRGQNVTFRCDPISEHNRLYWYRQTLGQGPEFLTYFQNEAQLEKSRLLSDRFSAERPKGSFSTLEIQRTEQGDSAMYLCASSIRPGVRGTNEQFFGPGTRLTVL.